This T cell receptor beta chain was obtained from a study of T cells after yellow fever vaccination. Study-wide context: SMART-Seq v4 Ultra Low Input handled preparation of low-cell-number fractions. Notes on the study in general: Once the booster was given, most primary-vaccination clones reappeared, at more than 95% for CD4 and approximately 88% for CD8. The CD4 compartment and the CD8 compartment contained a small share of clonotypes in common. By day 5 rather than day 15, the secondary response had peaked, though it was weaker.

This clonotype was seen ten or more times. Its antigen remains unknown. From the 5' RACE reads, TCRdb called clonotypes with MiXCR, one entry per CDR3 protein. The data show some 320,000 distinct CDR3 sequences, roughly 4.3% seen once. Material: PBMCs, obtained 15 days after the yellow fever booster vaccination. This receptor was taken from a man between 18 and 29 years old who received the YFV17D yellow fever vaccine.

In DNA form, the CDR3 reads TGTGCCAGCAGCTACAGCACAGATACGCAGTATTTT. This sequence encodes CASSYSTDTQYF. The chain combines TRBV7-2 with TRBJ2-3; D remains unclear. Looked up from germline, CDR1 is SGHTA and CDR2 is FQGNSA. This CDR3 region has 12 residues. Trimming pared 4 bases from V and 0 bases from J, leaving 2 bases between.